These T cell receptor beta chains were read from a single sample in a study of shared clonotypes between healthy human individuals. Method: immunoSEQ multiplex PCR; TCRdb's copy keeps in-frame clones and lacks some. The sample lists about 2 million clones, less than 95% seen once, with roughly 1.2% in the top ten. Source material: naive CD8+ T cells sorted from blood. All receptors come from a man between 18 and 29 years old in good health. Both conserved end residues are part of each CDR3. A D gene is named only where the DNA matches it firmly. Only part of the rows carry a size: once, few, many, or a class if the clone is expanded.

v_gene	abundance	j_gene	d_gene	CDR3nt	CDR3aa
TRBV28	few	TRBJ1-2	.	TGTGCCAGCGATCTGGGCACTCCGGGCTATGGCTACACCTTC	CASDLGTPGYGYTF
TRBV5-4	.	TRBJ2-5	TRBD1	TGTGCCAGCAGCTTGGAGGGGGCTGCAGAGACCCAGTACTTC	CASSLEGAAETQYF
TRBV7-2	.	TRBJ2-3	.	TGTGCCAGCAGCTTAGTTAGCACAGATACGCAGTATTTT	CASSLVSTDTQYF
TRBV9	.	TRBJ2-5	TRBD2	TGTGCCAGCAGCGTGGGCGCACTAGCGGGAGCCATCCAAGAGACCCAGTACTTC	CASSVGALAGAIQETQYF
TRBV28	.	TRBJ2-7	.	TGTGCCAGCAGTTTACGTGGGGACTACGAGCAGTACTTC	CASSLRGDYEQYF
TRBV27	.	TRBJ2-5	TRBD2	TGTGCCAGCAGAATCAGCGGGGATCCCCAAGAGACCCAGTACTTC	CASRISGDPQETQYF
TRBV9	.	TRBJ1-1	TRBD1	TGTGCCAGCAGCGTAGCAGGGGGCAACACTGAAGCTTTCTTT	CASSVAGGNTEAFF
TRBV11-3	.	TRBJ1-2	TRBD1	TGTGCCAGCAGCTTATGGGACAGGGGTAACTATGGCTACACCTTC	CASSLWDRGNYGYTF
TRBV6-1	.	TRBJ1-2	.	TGTGCCAGCAGTGAAGGATACGGGGTATTAGGCTACACCTTC	CASSEGYGVLGYTF
TRBV5-4	once	TRBJ1-1	.	TGTGCCAGCAGCTGGGAGGGGAAGGCTGAAGCTTTCTTT	CASSWEGKAEAFF
TRBV10-2	.	TRBJ2-7	.	TGCGCCAGCAGTGAGTCAAGGTCCCCCTACGAGCAGTACTTC	CASSESRSPYEQYF
TRBV5-1	.	TRBJ2-7	.	TGCGCCAGCAGCCCGGATATGGGTACACCCCACGAGCAGTACTTC	CASSPDMGTPHEQYF
TRBV27	.	TRBJ2-3	TRBD2	TGTGCCAGCAGCCCCCTCACTAGCGGGGGACGCACAGATACGCAGTATTTT	CASSPLTSGGRTDTQYF
TRBV6-4	.	TRBJ1-2	.	TGTGCCAGCAGTGACAGGGGTAACTATGGCTACACCTTC	CASSDRGNYGYTF
TRBV27	.	TRBJ2-7	.	TGTGCCAGCAGTTTTTTGGGGCGTGACTACGAGCAGTACTTC	CASSFLGRDYEQYF
TRBV4-1	.	TRBJ2-7	TRBD2	TGCGCCAGCAGCCACCGGACTAGCGGGAAGGGGAGCTCCTACGAGCAGTACTTC	CASSHRTSGKGSSYEQYF
TRBV2	.	TRBJ2-2	.	TGTGCCAGCAGTGTCCAGGCGAACACCGGGGAGCTGTTTTTT	CASSVQANTGELFF
TRBV27	.	TRBJ1-5	TRBD1	TGTGCCAGCAGTTTGACAGGGGCCAATCAGCCCCAGCATTTT	CASSLTGANQPQHF
TRBV7-3	.	TRBJ2-3	.	TGTGCCAGCAGCTCCCGGCTCGTAGATACGCAGTATTTT	CASSSRLVDTQYF
TRBV13	.	TRBJ1-1	.	TGTGCCAGCAGCCCAAGGGGTCACTTGAACACTGAAGCTTTCTTT	CASSPRGHLNTEAFF
TRBV30	.	TRBJ2-7	.	TGTGCGACGGGGGCGCTCTACGAGCAGTACTTC	CATGALYEQYF
TRBV27	.	TRBJ2-7	.	TGTGCCAGCAGTTTTACCGGTGGGGACTACGAGCAGTACTTC	CASSFTGGDYEQYF
TRBV5-5	once	TRBJ2-1	TRBD2	TGTGCCAGCAGCTTGGAGCTAGCGGACAATGAGCAGTTCTTC	CASSLELADNEQFF
TRBV7-6	.	TRBJ2-7	.	TGTGCCAGCAGCGAGGGGGGGGAATCCTACGAGCAGTACTTC	CASSEGGESYEQYF
TRBV6-5	once	TRBJ2-3	TRBD1	TGTGCCAGCAGTTCGTTGCCAGGGGGCTACACAGATACGCAGTATTTT	CASSSLPGGYTDTQYF
TRBV4-1	.	TRBJ1-4	TRBD1	TGCGCCAGCAGCCACTTGGGAGGGGGCCCGTATGATGAAAAACTGTTTTTT	CASSHLGGGPYDEKLFF
TRBV11-1	.	TRBJ2-7	TRBD1	TGTGCCAGCAGCCACGTGGGACAGGGGACCTACGAGCAGTACTTC	CASSHVGQGTYEQYF
TRBV2	.	TRBJ2-7	TRBD2	TGTGCCAGCAGACCCATTATGGGACTAGCGGGAGGGGATCACGAGCAGTACTTC	CASRPIMGLAGGDHEQYF
TRBV5-4	.	TRBJ2-7	.	TGTGCCAGCAGCTACGGACGTGGCTACGAGCAGTACTTC	CASSYGRGYEQYF
TRBV27	.	TRBJ2-7	.	TGTGCCAGCAGTTTAGGTAGGAGCCTCTACGAGCAGTACTTC	CASSLGRSLYEQYF
TRBV9	.	TRBJ2-3	TRBD2	TGTGCCAGCAGCGAGTCTAGCGGGGGCATGACAGATACGCAGTATTTT	CASSESSGGMTDTQYF
TRBV5-1	.	TRBJ1-4	.	TGCGCCAGCAGCTTGGAGGGAGGTGTAGGGGAAAAACTGTTTTTT	CASSLEGGVGEKLFF
TRBV7-9	once	TRBJ2-7	TRBD1	TGTGCCAGCAGCCCCGGGACAGGTGCAGACTACGAGCAGTACTTC	CASSPGTGADYEQYF
TRBV27	.	TRBJ2-7	TRBD2	TGTGCCAGCAGTTTAGTCCCGACTAGCGGGAGGTTAGAACAGTACTTC	CASSLVPTSGRLEQYF
TRBV19	.	TRBJ2-7	.	TGTGCCAGTAGTATTTTCGCAGGATCAACCTACGAGCAGTACTTC	CASSIFAGSTYEQYF
TRBV4-3	.	TRBJ2-7	TRBD1	TGCGCCAGCAGCGCAACAGGGGGCTCCTACGAGCAGTACTTC	CASSATGGSYEQYF
TRBV6-6	few	TRBJ2-7	.	TGTGCCAGCAGCCTTGGAAACGAGCAGTACTTC	CASSLGNEQYF
TRBV19	.	TRBJ1-2	.	TGTGCCAGTAGTACCCTTGACATGGCTCGGGGTGTTGATGGCTACACCTTC	CASSTLDMARGVDGYTF
TRBV7-9	.	TRBJ2-7	.	TGTGCCAGCAGCTTAGGGGCAGGAGGCTACGAGCAGTACTTC	CASSLGAGGYEQYF
TRBV30	once	TRBJ2-7	TRBD1	TGTGCCTGGACTGGACAGGGGGCCGAGCAGTACTTC	CAWTGQGAEQYF
TRBV9	once	TRBJ2-1	.	TGTGCCAGCAGCTTCCCTCGAGAGGGGAGCGGTGACTACAATGAGCAGTTCTTC	CASSFPREGSGDYNEQFF